The rows below give T cell receptor beta chains drawn from one sample of a study of CD8 T cells in Susac syndrome. TCRdb re-derived calls from the immunoSEQ multiplex PCR reads in MiXCR, one entry per CDR3 protein. This table has 150,000 to 160,000 distinct CDR3 sequences, around 95% appearing once. Material for sequencing was CD8+ T cells from PBMCs. The receptors here all came from a human donor with multiple sclerosis. Both conserved end residues are part of each CDR3. Each record gives: D gene, J gene, clone size, V gene, CDR3 protein, CDR3 DNA. A D gene is named only where the DNA matches it firmly. Expanded clones are given a class, and other clones once, few, many or no size at all.

D: TRBD1
J: TRBJ1-2
size: -
V: TRBV5-8
CDR3: CASSVRTGGGYTF
DNA: TGTGCCAGCAGCGTCCGGACAGGGGGTGGCTACACCTTC

D: -
J: TRBJ1-2
size: -
V: TRBV2
CDR3: CASSDRRWIGYGYTF
DNA: TGTGCCAGCAGTGACCGGAGATGGATTGGTTATGGCTACACCTTC

D: TRBD1
J: TRBJ2-7
size: few
V: TRBV27
CDR3: CASSLSGTGDYEQYF
DNA: TGTGCCAGCAGTTTGTCGGGGACAGGGGACTACGAGCAGTACTTC

D: -
J: TRBJ2-3
size: -
V: TRBV9
CDR3: CASSGGASTDTQYF
DNA: TGTGCCAGCAGCGGGGGGGCCAGCACAGATACGCAGTATTTT

D: -
J: TRBJ1-2
size: -
V: TRBV27
CDR3: CASSPQSPGRALYGYTF
DNA: TGTGCCAGCAGCCCTCAAAGTCCGGGCAGGGCGCTCTATGGCTACACCTTC

D: TRBD1
J: TRBJ1-5
size: -
V: TRBV7-9
CDR3: CASSSTGDSNQPQHF
DNA: TGTGCCAGCAGCTCCACAGGGGATAGCAATCAGCCCCAGCATTTT

D: TRBD2
J: TRBJ2-3
size: -
V: TRBV12-3/TRBV12-4
CDR3: CASSPSFSGGGTDTQYF
DNA: TGTGCCAGCAGTCCCTCCTTCAGCGGGGGGGGCACAGATACGCAGTATTTT

D: TRBD1
J: TRBJ1-1
size: -
V: TRBV5-1
CDR3: CASSPRDRGTEAFF
DNA: TGCGCCAGCAGCCCCCGGGACAGGGGAACTGAAGCTTTCTTT

D: -
J: TRBJ2-1
size: -
V: TRBV18
CDR3: CASSHPRTINEQFF
DNA: TGTGCCAGCTCCCACCCGAGGACTATCAATGAGCAGTTCTTC

D: -
J: TRBJ1-1
size: -
V: TRBV27
CDR3: CASSLSVRGTEAFF
DNA: TGTGCCAGCAGTTTATCGGTTCGAGGCACTGAAGCTTTCTTT

D: -
J: TRBJ2-2
size: -
V: TRBV29-1
CDR3: CSVAGAGYGELFF
DNA: TGCAGCGTTGCGGGAGCGGGTTACGGGGAGCTGTTTTTT

D: -
J: TRBJ2-2
size: -
V: TRBV27
CDR3: CASSLSPTGELFF
DNA: TGTGCCAGCAGTTTATCTCCCACCGGGGAGCTGTTTTTT

D: TRBD1
J: TRBJ1-2
size: -
V: TRBV4-1
CDR3: CASSQPDRANYGYTF
DNA: TGCGCCAGCAGCCAACCGGACAGGGCCAACTATGGCTACACCTTC